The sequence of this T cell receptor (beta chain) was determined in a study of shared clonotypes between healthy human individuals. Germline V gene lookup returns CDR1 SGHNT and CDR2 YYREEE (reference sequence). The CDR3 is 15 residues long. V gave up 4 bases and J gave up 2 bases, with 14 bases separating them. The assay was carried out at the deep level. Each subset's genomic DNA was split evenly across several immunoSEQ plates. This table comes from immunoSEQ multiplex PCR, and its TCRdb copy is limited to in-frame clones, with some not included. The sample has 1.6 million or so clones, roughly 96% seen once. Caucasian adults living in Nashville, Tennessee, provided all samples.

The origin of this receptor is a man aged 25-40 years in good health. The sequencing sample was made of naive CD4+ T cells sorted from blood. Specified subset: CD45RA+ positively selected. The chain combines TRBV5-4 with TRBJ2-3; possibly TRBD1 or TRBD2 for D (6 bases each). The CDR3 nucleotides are TGTGCCAGCAGCCTAGACGGGGGCCCCACAGATACGCAGTATTTT. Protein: CASSLDGGPTDTQYF.